The rows below give T cell receptor beta chains drawn from one sample of a study of blood T cells in healthy people across ages. TCRdb called the 5' RACE reads again in MiXCR, with one record for every CDR3 protein. The sample records some 850,000 distinct CDR3 sequences, about a quarter being singletons. This sample also appeared in a second study, on T cells of mothers and their children.

Sequences were obtained from blood. Receptors were obtained from a boy aged 5-17 years in good health. Both conserved end residues are part of each CDR3. The order of the fields is V gene, clone size, J gene, CDR3 length, D gene, CDR3 protein, CDR3 DNA. A D gene is named only where the DNA matches it firmly. Clone size is not always given. Where it is, it says once, few, many or a class for expanded clones.

>TRBV5-1|-|TRBJ2-5|16|TRBD1
CASSLVRDSSQETQYF
TGCGCCAGCAGCTTGGTACGGGACAGCTCCCAAGAGACCCAGTACTTC
>TRBV6-1|-|TRBJ2-6|15|TRBD1
CASRDRGSGANVLTF
TGTGCCTCCCGGGACAGGGGTTCAGGGGCCAACGTCCTGACTTTC
>TRBV20-1|-|TRBJ2-7|13|-
CSGIRTSNYEQYF
TGCAGTGGAATTAGGACTTCCAACTACGAGCAGTACTTC
>TRBV29-1|-|TRBJ2-1|17|TRBD2
CSARLKLAGFTGNEQFF
TGCAGCGCAAGATTAAAGCTAGCGGGATTCACCGGGAATGAGCAGTTCTTC
>TRBV6-5|-|TRBJ2-2|14|-
CASRGYRDSGELFF
TGTGCCAGCAGGGGATACAGGGATTCCGGGGAGCTGTTTTTT
>TRBV5-1|-|TRBJ1-4|17|TRBD1
CASSGGTGPTTNEKLFF
TGCGCCAGCAGCGGGGGGACAGGACCTACAACTAATGAAAAACTGTTTTTT
>TRBV7-9|-|TRBJ1-2|18|-
CASSLVFSLGAVDYGYTF
TGTGCCAGCAGCTTAGTCTTTTCTCTTGGGGCTGTGGACTATGGCTACACCTTC
>TRBV6-5|-|TRBJ2-1|15|-
CASSYSDSLYNEQFF
TGTGCCAGCAGTTACTCGGACAGTCTCTACAATGAGCAGTTCTTC
>TRBV7-3|once|TRBJ2-2|15|TRBD2
CASSPGGERAGELFF
TGTGCCAGCAGCCCTGGGGGGGAAAGGGCCGGGGAGCTGTTTTTT
>TRBV10-3|few|TRBJ1-4|12|-
CAISGPNEKLFF
TGTGCCATCAGTGGCCCTAATGAAAAACTGTTTTTT
>TRBV24-1|-|TRBJ1-1|13|-
CATSDLTPPGAFF
TGTGCCACCAGTGATTTGACCCCACCCGGAGCTTTCTTT
>TRBV20-1|-|TRBJ2-2|15|-
CSASIWLGGTGELFF
TGCAGTGCTAGTATTTGGTTGGGGGGCACCGGGGAGCTGTTTTTT
>TRBV13|-|TRBJ2-5|14|-
CASSRGGGKETQYF
TGTGCCAGCTCCCGAGGTGGAGGGAAAGAGACCCAGTACTTC
>TRBV10-3|-|TRBJ2-3|16|TRBD2
CAISERASGATDTQYF
TGTGCCATCAGTGAGAGGGCTAGCGGGGCCACAGATACGCAGTATTTT
>TRBV6-1|-|TRBJ2-2|15|-
CASREGRMNTGELFF
TGTGCCAGCAGGGAGGGACGGATGAACACCGGGGAGCTGTTTTTT
>TRBV12-3/TRBV12-4|many|TRBJ2-5|15|-
CASIPGGGSGETQYF
TGTGCCAGCATCCCTGGGGGGGGCTCTGGAGAGACCCAGTACTTC
>TRBV9|-|TRBJ1-1|16|-
CASSGSLTVEGTEAFF
TGTGCCAGCAGCGGCTCCCTGACAGTGGAGGGCACTGAAGCTTTCTTT
>TRBV3-1|once|TRBJ2-2|17|TRBD1
CASSQGPGTVTTGELFF
TGTGCCAGCAGCCAAGGGCCCGGGACAGTGACCACCGGGGAGCTGTTTTTT
>TRBV27|-|TRBJ2-7|15|-
CASSPTTGSSYEQYF
TGTGCCAGCAGTCCAACGACAGGATCTTCCTACGAGCAGTACTTC
>TRBV10-3|few|TRBJ2-2|16|TRBD1
CAISETGTANTGELFF
TGTGCCATCAGTGAAACCGGGACAGCAAACACCGGGGAGCTGTTTTTT
>TRBV5-6|-|TRBJ2-3|14|-
CASSSDYGTDTQYF
TGTGCCAGCAGCTCAGATTACGGCACAGATACGCAGTATTTT
>TRBV20-1|few|TRBJ2-7|15|TRBD1
CSAHQGQGSSYEQYF
TGCAGTGCCCACCAGGGACAGGGTAGCTCCTACGAGCAGTACTTC
>TRBV18|once|TRBJ2-5|15|TRBD2
CASSSRTSGKETQYF
TGTGCCAGCTCAAGCCGGACTAGCGGAAAAGAGACCCAGTACTTC
>TRBV15|-|TRBJ2-3|13|TRBD2
CATNKGGRDTQYF
TGTGCCACCAACAAGGGAGGGAGAGATACGCAGTATTTT
>TRBV4-1|-|TRBJ2-7|16|TRBD2
CASSQDSGSGNYEQYF
TGCGCCAGCAGCCAAGATAGTGGGAGCGGGAACTACGAGCAGTACTTC
>TRBV5-4|-|TRBJ2-3|15|-
CASSSEGADTDTQYF
TGTGCCAGCAGCTCGGAGGGGGCCGACACAGATACGCAGTACTTT
>TRBV2|-|TRBJ2-1|16|TRBD2
CASSPKGAGAAREQFF
TGTGCCAGCAGCCCAAAGGGAGCGGGGGCCGCGCGTGAGCAGTTCTTC
>TRBV6-2/TRBV6-3|few|TRBJ2-5|16|-
CASSPPGSKPGGTQYF
TGTGCCAGCAGCCCACCGGGAAGTAAGCCGGGCGGGACCCAGTACTTC
>TRBV6-1|few|TRBJ2-1|11|-
CASTQGTEQFF
TGTGCCAGCACCCAGGGAACTGAGCAGTTCTTC
>TRBV25-1|-|TRBJ2-5|14|TRBD1
CASSDPTGIETQYF
TGTGCCAGCAGTGATCCGACAGGGATAGAGACCCAGTACTTC
>TRBV14|-|TRBJ2-1|16|TRBD1
CASSHSSGGTYNEQFF
TGTGCCAGCAGCCATTCGTCAGGGGGTACCTACAATGAGCAGTTCTTC
>TRBV20-1|-|TRBJ2-5|10|-
CSATDETQYF
TGCAGTGCTACTGACGAGACCCAGTACTTC
>TRBV5-1|-|TRBJ2-5|14|TRBD2
CASSWNSGGPQQYF
TGCGCCAGCAGCTGGAATAGCGGGGGGCCCCAGCAGTACTTC